The 18 T cell receptor beta chains in this list originate from one sample, sequenced in a study of T-cell reconstitution after alpha-beta-depleted transplantation in children. Construction of the TCRbeta library involved unique molecular identifiers. TCRdb re-called the PCR reads with MiXCR, one entry per CDR3 protein. The data contain approximately 430,000 distinct CDR3 sequences, around 15% of them seen just once; the ten biggest clones take up 25% to 35%. The sequencing here drew on PBMCs, mostly from graft donor cells, taken 360 days after TCRalphabeta/CD19-depleted stem cell transplant. All receptors derive from a boy in the first two years of life who had a stem cell transplant for Wiskott-Aldrich syndrome, so the T cells may come from the graft donor.

V is TRBV12-3 or TRBV12-4 and J is TRBJ2-3; 7 bases map to TRBD2. V lost 4 bases, J lost 0 bases, and 10 bases stayed unmatched. The CDR3 has 17 residues. This chain's CDR3 is CASSSRAGPVSTDTQYF. Written as DNA, the CDR3 is TGTGCCAGCAGTTCTCGAGCGGGACCCGTAAGCACAGATACGCAGTATTTT.

This clonotype has just a few counts. The rearrangement links TRBV5-1 to TRBJ2-3, with D tentatively TRBD1 (6 bases). Deletions cut 0 bases from V and 5 bases from J, with 19 bases between. CDR1 is SGHRS and CDR2 is YFSETQ in the germline V gene. The CDR3 length is 17 residues. CDR3 loop: CASSLDRAQGTRDTQYF. The CDR3 DNA is TGCGCCAGCAGCTTGGATCGGGCACAGGGAACCAGAGATACGCAGTATTTT. Full variable domain (rest looked up from reference TRBV5-1 and TRBJ2-3): KAGVTQTPRYLIKTRGQQVTLSCSPISGHRSVSWYQQTPGQGLQFLFEYFSETQRNKGNFPGRFSGRQFSNSRSEMNVSTLELGDSALYLCASSLDRAQGTRDTQYFGPGTRLTVL.

This clonotype has more than one count but fewer than ten. The gene calls are TRBV6-2 or TRBV6-3 and TRBJ2-7; no reliable D call. V was clipped by 2 bases and J by 5 bases, with 7 bases between them. CDR1 is MNHEY, CDR2 SVGEGT, per germline. The CDR3 contains 12 residues. CDR3 amino acids: CASSYPENEQYF. The CDR3, as DNA: TGTGCCAGCAGTTACCCCGAAAACGAGCAGTACTTC.

This clonotype was seen a handful of times. V and J are TRBV7-2 and TRBJ2-4; the D is unclear. V was cut by 5 bases and J by 0 bases, with 14 bases left in between. The CDR3 loop spans 16 amino acids. Germline values: CDR1 SGHTA, CDR2 FQGNSA. CDR3 sequence: CASSPSAILAKNIQYF. DNA of the CDR3: TGTGCCAGCAGCCCATCAGCCATTTTAGCCAAAAACATTCAGTACTTC.

The V call is TRBV20-1, the J call TRBJ2-3; 8 nucleotides agree with TRBD1. CDR3 length: 14 amino acids. Germline V gene lookup returns CDR1 DFQATT and CDR2 SNEGSKA (reference sequence). Trimming at V came to 6 bases and at J to 1 base, leaving 6 bases not matched to a gene. The CDR3 loop is CSARGQGGTDTQYF. In DNA form, the CDR3 reads TGCAGTGCCCGCGGACAGGGTGGCACAGATACGCAGTATTTT.

This clonotype was detected many times. The V call is TRBV24-1, the J call TRBJ2-1; 9 bases line up with TRBD2. The CDR3 is 19 residues long. Germline V gene lookup returns CDR1 KGHDR and CDR2 SFDVKD. Germline trimming cut 1 base from V and 4 bases from J; bases unmatched to any gene: 13. CDR3 sequence reads: CATSDFTPILAGGYNEQFF. In DNA form, the CDR3 reads TGTGCCACCAGTGATTTCACCCCCATACTAGCGGGCGGTTACAATGAGCAGTTCTTC.

V is TRBV12-3 or TRBV12-4 and J is TRBJ2-1, with D maybe TRBD2 (5 bases). Trimming removed 3 bases at V and 1 base at J, with 16 bases between. The CDR3 is made up of 17 amino acids. CDR3 nucleotide sequence: TGTGCCAGCAGTTTTGGAGGAAATTGGGGTTCCTACAATGAGCAGTTCTTC. Protein sequence: CASSFGGNWGSYNEQFF.

The genes are TRBV20-1 and TRBJ2-7, with 9 bases lining up with TRBD1. This CDR3 is built from 12 residues. Germline V gives CDR1 DFQATT, CDR2 SNEGSKA (reference sequence). V shed 4 bases and J 6 bases; nucleotides not matched to a gene: 4. The CDR3 is CSATSTGGEQYF. As DNA, the CDR3 is TGCAGTGCTACCTCGACAGGGGGCGAGCAGTACTTC.

This clonotype was counted between two and nine times. The rearrangement links TRBV12-3 or TRBV12-4 to TRBJ1-2; D is ambiguous. The length of the CDR3 is 13 residues. V lost 6 bases and J lost 3, with 11 bases in between. The CDR3 DNA reads as TGTGCCAGCAGCCATGGGCAGTACTATGGCTACACCTTC. This gives the protein CASSHGQYYGYTF.

The chain carries TRBV7-6 and TRBJ2-3, with a weak D call TRBD1 (6 bases). The V gene lost 0 bases and the J gene lost 3 bases, with 16 bases spanning the gap. The CDR3 runs 17 residues. The germline CDR1 and CDR2 sequences are SGHVS and FNYEAQ. The CDR3 sequence: CASSLARGGRVTDTQYF. Written as DNA, the CDR3 is TGTGCCAGCAGCTTAGCCCGAGGGGGACGAGTGACAGATACGCAGTATTTT.

The chain has TRBV11-2 and TRBJ2-2; no clear D gene. CDR1 and CDR2 (germline): SGHAT, FQNNGV. The CDR3 has 16 amino acids. The ends were cut back, 2 bases at V and 5 bases at J, with 15 bases in the middle. As DNA, the CDR3 is TGTGCCAGCAGCTTACCCCGGGTGGTGGGAACCGGGGAGCTGTTTTTT. This codes for CASSLPRVVGTGELFF.

In DNA, the CDR3 is TGCGCCAGCAGCCTCGGGGGGGCCCCTTGGGACGAGCAGTACTTC. Its protein product is CASSLGGAPWDEQYF. The rearrangement links TRBV5-1 to TRBJ2-7, with TRBD2 matching 8 bases. The germline gives CDR1 SGHRS, CDR2 YFSETQ. The ends lost 4 bases at V and 5 bases at J; junction bases unmatched: 11. CDR3 size: 15 residues.

This clonotype was counted a few times. The chain joins TRBV4-2 to TRBJ2-2, with no clear D. Germline CDR1 and CDR2: LGHNA and YNFKEQ. Trimming took off 3 bases at V and 1 base at J, with 12 bases between the two ends. This CDR3 region has 16 residues. The CDR3 coding sequence is TGTGCCAGCAGCCATTTTATGGACGGGAACACCGGGGAGCTGTTTTTT. It is translated as CASSHFMDGNTGELFF.

This clonotype has more than one count but fewer than ten. The chain carries TRBV27 and TRBJ1-1, with D possibly TRBD1 on 5 matching bases. The CDR3 has 14 residues. Germline CDR1 and CDR2: MNHEY and SMNVEV (reference sequence). Trimming cost V 5 bases and J 0 bases, with 10 bases left between them. The DNA of the CDR3 is TGTGCCAGCAGTACAAGACAGTTGAACACTGAAGCTTTCTTT. This gives the protein CASSTRQLNTEAFF.

The V gene is TRBV5-1, the J gene TRBJ2-1; D remains unclear. This CDR3 is built from 16 residues. From germline, CDR1 is SGHRS and CDR2 YFSETQ. V lost 0 bases and J 4 bases, leaving 14 bases between the germline ends. CDR3 residues: CASSLDLPEVYNEQFF. CDR3 DNA: TGCGCCAGCAGCTTGGACCTACCCGAGGTGTACAATGAGCAGTTCTTC. The variable domain in full, completed from reference TRBV5-1 and TRBJ2-1, reads KAGVTQTPRYLIKTRGQQVTLSCSPISGHRSVSWYQQTPGQGLQFLFEYFSETQRNKGNFPGRFSGRQFSNSRSEMNVSTLELGDSALYLCASSLDLPEVYNEQFFGPGTRLTVL.

This clonotype has ten or more counts. J is TRBJ1-1 and V is TRBV12-3 or TRBV12-4; TRBD1 agrees at 8 bases. The V segment lost 6 bases and the J segment 11 bases; nucleotides outside the gene matches: 17. This CDR3 is 15 amino acids long. The CDR3 here is CASRPFGQGWGRAFF. The CDR3 coding sequence is TGTGCCAGCAGGCCTTTTGGACAGGGATGGGGGCGGGCTTTCTTT.

This chain joins TRBV4-1 and TRBJ2-7; 7 bases map to TRBD1. V lost 3 bases and J lost 3; bases outside the gene matches: 8. CDR3 length: 15 residues. CDR1 MGHRA and CDR2 YSYEKL come from the germline V gene. CDR3 sequence (DNA): TGCGCCAGCAGCCAGGTATTGGACAGGTTCTACGAGCAGTACTTC. Its translation is CASSQVLDRFYEQYF.

The CDR3 DNA reads as TGTGCCAGCAGCTGGATAGGGAATGAGCAGTTCTTC. Encoded protein: CASSWIGNEQFF. V and J are TRBV11-2 and TRBJ2-1; unclear D gene. V lost 4 bases and J 7 bases, leaving 8 bases between the germline ends. Per the germline V gene, CDR1 is SGHAT and CDR2 is FQNNGV. This CDR3 is built from 12 residues.